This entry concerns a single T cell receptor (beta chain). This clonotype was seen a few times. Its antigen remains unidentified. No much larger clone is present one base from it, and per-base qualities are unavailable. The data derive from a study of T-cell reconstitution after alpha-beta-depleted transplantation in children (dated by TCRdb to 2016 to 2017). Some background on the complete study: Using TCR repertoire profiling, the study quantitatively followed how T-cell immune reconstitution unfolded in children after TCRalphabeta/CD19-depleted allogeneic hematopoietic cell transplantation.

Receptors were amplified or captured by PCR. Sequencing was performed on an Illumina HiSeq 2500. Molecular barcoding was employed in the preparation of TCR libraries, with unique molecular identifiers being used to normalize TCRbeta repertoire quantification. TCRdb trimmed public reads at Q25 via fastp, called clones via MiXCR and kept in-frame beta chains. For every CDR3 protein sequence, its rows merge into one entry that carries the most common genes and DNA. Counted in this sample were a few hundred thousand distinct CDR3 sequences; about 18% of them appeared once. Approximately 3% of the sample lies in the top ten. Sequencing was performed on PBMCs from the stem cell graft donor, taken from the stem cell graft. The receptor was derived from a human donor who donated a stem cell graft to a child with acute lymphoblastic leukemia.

The CDR3 region has the sequence CASSRGGLTKEQYF. The nucleotides read TGTGCCAGCAGCCGGGGTGGACTTACGAAGGAGCAGTACTTC. The chain uses TRBV9 and TRBJ2-7; the D region possibly corresponds to TRBD2 (5 bases align). For CDR1 and CDR2, the germline V gene lists SGDLS and YYNGEE. The CDR3 holds 14 amino acids from the cysteine to the phenylalanine. Only the CDR3 DNA stays, 42 bases, in frame from base 1. Cut back by 4 bases and 7 bases, the V and J ends lie 18 bases apart.